Shown below are 23 T cell receptor beta chains from a single sample sequenced in a study of blood T cell repertoires in COVID-19. TCRdb's copy holds only in-frame clones and misses some; the assay was immunoSEQ multiplex PCR. The table has 65,000 or so clones, over 80% seen once. Sequenced sample: peripheral blood. The receptors derive from a man aged 25 to 40 with COVID-19, enrolled during active disease.

A word on this clone: Germline is not matched at one junction end, which may reflect a read error. The chain couples TRBV2 to TRBJ2-1; TRBD2 aligns across 12 bases. The CDR3 contains 13 residues. Germline values: CDR1 SNHLY, CDR2 FYNNEI. CDR3 in DNA: TGTGCCAGCAGCGGCGGACTAGCGGGGAGGTGGCTCTTC. This gives the protein CASSGGLAGRWLF.

V gene TRBV10-3 combines with J gene TRBJ2-4, with 8 nucleotides matching TRBD1. CDR1 is ENHRY and CDR2 is SYGVKD in the germline V gene. The CDR3 spans 14 residues. Germline trimming cut 3 bases from V and 4 bases from J; bases unmatched to any gene: 2. The CDR3 loop reads CAISDGQGKNIQYF. The DNA for the CDR3 is TGTGCCATCAGTGATGGACAGGGTAAAAACATTCAGTACTTC.

The CDR3 spells CASSSPGGATNEKLFF. The CDR3 region has the DNA TGTGCCAGCAGTTCCCCCGGGGGGGCAACTAATGAAAAACTGTTTTTT. V is TRBV6-6 and J is TRBJ1-4; the D gene is possibly TRBD1 (5 bases). CDR3 length: 16 residues. Looked up from germline, CDR1 is MNHNY and CDR2 is SVGAGI (reference sequence). V lost 4 bases and J 0 bases, leaving 12 bases between the germline ends.

The J gene is TRBJ1-5, the V gene TRBV30; no clear D. Germline values: CDR1 GTSNPN, CDR2 SVGIG (reference sequence). This CDR3 contains 15 residues. The ends were cut back, 1 base at V and 8 bases at J, with 18 bases in the middle. The CDR3 sequence is CAWSASPGGSKPQHF. CDR3 DNA sequence: TGTGCCTGGAGTGCCTCTCCCGGAGGGTCTAAGCCCCAGCATTTT. The variable domain in full, completed from reference TRBV30 and TRBJ1-5, reads SQTIHQWPATLVQPVGSPLSLECTVEGTSNPNLYWYRQAAGRGLQLLFYSVGIGQISSEVPQNLSASRPQDRQFILSSKKLLLSDSGFYLCAWSASPGGSKPQHFGDGTRLSIL.

This chain links TRBV7-2 with TRBJ2-3; D might be TRBD1 (6 bases). CDR1 SGHTA and CDR2 FQGNSA come from the germline V gene. V shed 3 bases and J shed 1 base, with 14 bases lying between them. This CDR3 has 16 amino acids. The CDR3 protein is CASSFGDIYGTDTQYF. DNA for the CDR3: TGTGCCAGCAGCTTTGGGGACATCTACGGCACAGATACGCAGTATTTT.

The genes are TRBV2 and TRBJ1-1, with a tentative D call TRBD1 (5 bases). CDR3 length: 12 residues. The germline V gene has CDR1 SNHLY and CDR2 FYNNEI. V dropped 3 bases and J dropped 8 bases, with 10 bases sitting between them. CDR3 bases: TGTGCCAGCAGTGAGGGGCAGTACGAAGCTTTCTTT. Translation gives CASSEGQYEAFF.

The CDR3 DNA sequence: TGTGCTAGTGCCTCGGACAGGGCCAACTATGGCTACACCTTC. Amino acids: CASASDRANYGYTF. V and J are TRBV12-5 and TRBJ1-2, with 8 bases lining up with TRBD1. Germline V gene data show CDR1 as LGHNT and CDR2 as FRNRAP. The J segment lost 2 bases and the V segment lost 7 bases, leaving 6 bases of the junction unmatched. The CDR3 runs 14 residues.

This rearrangement joins TRBV11-2 to TRBJ2-5, with TRBD2 matching over 13 bases. This CDR3 spans 15 amino acids. The junction had 3 bases not matched to a gene; V was cut back by 4 bases and J by 4 bases. Germline-derived CDR1 and CDR2 are SGHAT and FQNNGV. CDR3 nucleotide sequence: TGTGCCAGCAGCTCGGGGACTAGCGGGATAGAGACCCAGTACTTC. This sequence encodes CASSSGTSGIETQYF.

This clone was seen a single time. The chain has TRBV3-1 (or the pseudogene TRBV3-2) and TRBJ1-5; the D is unclear. The V gene lost 0 bases and the J gene lost 9 bases, with 12 bases spanning the gap. Germline CDR1 is LGHDT and CDR2 is YNNKEL (reference sequence). The CDR3 has 14 residues. The CDR3 DNA is TGTGCCAGCAGCCAAGAGTACGGGTCTCGGCCCCAGCATTTT. Its protein product is CASSQEYGSRPQHF.

The V and J genes are TRBV15 and TRBJ2-3; D not resolved. The CDR3 is 13 amino acids. Germline-derived CDR1 and CDR2 are LNHNV and YYDKDF (reference sequence). V was cut by 0 bases and J by 10 bases, with 11 bases left in between. CDR3 protein: CATSRESETPQYF. The CDR3, as DNA: TGTGCCACCAGCAGAGAGTCGGAGACGCCGCAGTATTTT.

The rearrangement uses TRBV19 and TRBJ2-3; no definite D call. CDR1 is LNHDA and CDR2 is SQIVND in the germline V gene (reference sequence). The V end was cut by 4 bases, the J end by 8 bases, with 4 bases between. This CDR3 is 10 amino acids long. The CDR3 DNA follows: TGTGCCAGTAGTAGAGCTACGCAGTATTTT. This sequence encodes CASSRATQYF.

This clone was seen only a few times. The genes are TRBV6-5 and TRBJ2-7; 7 nucleotides line up with TRBD2. The CDR3 is 15 residues long. Germline lookup yields CDR1 MNHEY and CDR2 SVGAGI. The J segment lost 4 bases and the V segment lost 7 bases, leaving 13 bases of the junction unmatched. In DNA, the CDR3 is TGTGCCAGCACTCCGAGGGAGGGGTGGTCTTACGAGCAGTACTTC. It is translated as CASTPREGWSYEQYF.

This chain joins TRBV6-5 and TRBJ2-2, with 9 bases identical to TRBD1. CDR3 length equals 16 residues. V dropped 6 bases and J dropped 3; count of bases not matched to a gene: 8. Germline-derived CDR1 and CDR2 are MNHEY and SVGAGI. The CDR3 protein is CASRYRQGGDTGELFF. The CDR3 nucleotides read TGTGCCAGCAGATACCGACAGGGGGGGGACACCGGGGAGCTGTTTTTT.

This chain links TRBV5-1 with TRBJ2-3; tentative D call: TRBD2 (5 bases). The germline V gene has CDR1 SGHRS and CDR2 YFSETQ. Trimming cost V 1 base and J 1 base, with 13 bases left between them. CDR3 length equals 16 residues. CDR3 DNA sequence: TGCGCCAGCAGCTTGTACAGCGGAAGAGGCACAGATACGCAGTATTTT. Its translation is CASSLYSGRGTDTQYF.

In its sample, this clone was seen a few times. This chain links TRBV30 with TRBJ1-2; D gene ambiguous. Trimming removed 4 bases at V and 1 base at J, with 4 bases between. This CDR3 has 11 amino acids. Germline CDR1 and CDR2: GTSNPN and SVGIG (reference sequence). The DNA for the CDR3 is TGTGCCTGGAATAATAACTATGGCTACACCTTC. Translation: CAWNNNYGYTF.

This chain joins TRBV30 and TRBJ2-7; 7 positions agree with TRBD1. V lost 5 bases, J lost 7 bases, and 14 bases stayed unmatched. The CDR3 totals 14 residues. The germline gives CDR1 GTSNPN, CDR2 SVGIG (reference sequence). The CDR3 loop is CAWYDRDLVGEQYF. The CDR3 nucleotides read TGTGCCTGGTACGACAGGGACCTAGTGGGGGAGCAGTACTTC.

The J gene is TRBJ2-1, the V gene TRBV7-2, with D possibly matching TRBD2 (6 bases). This CDR3 is 16 amino acids long. Looked up from germline, CDR1 is SGHTA and CDR2 is FQGNSA. V lost 0 bases to trimming and J lost 2 bases, with 11 bases between them. The CDR3 DNA sequence: TGTGCCAGCAGCTTAGCGACTAGTTTCGCCTACAATGAGCAGTTCTTC. Protein product: CASSLATSFAYNEQFF.

V is TRBV7-6 and J is TRBJ1-1; unclear D gene. This CDR3 spans 14 amino acids. The germline CDR1 and CDR2 sequences are SGHVS and FNYEAQ. V lost 5 bases, J lost 2 bases, and 12 bases lay in between. The DNA of the CDR3 is TGTGCCAGCAGCCCCAGAGGGTCTAACACTGAAGCTTTCTTT. It is translated as CASSPRGSNTEAFF.

CDR3 sequence (DNA): TGTGCCAGCTCTGAGGGCGCGAAGGGCTACACCTTC. This translates into CASSEGAKGYTF. V and J are TRBV2 and TRBJ1-2; D is ambiguous. This CDR3 is 12 amino acids long. The germline CDR1 and CDR2 sequences are SNHLY and FYNNEI. The germline V and J ends were trimmed by 8 bases and 8 bases, with 15 bases remaining between them.

The chain carries TRBV6-5 and TRBJ1-3; D remains ambiguous. Germline assignment: CDR1 MNHEY and CDR2 SVGAGI. The CDR3 runs 14 residues. The V end lost 5 bases, the J end lost 5 bases, and 13 bases lay between the germline ends. The CDR3 DNA follows: TGTGCCAGCAGTACCGACATGGTTCGAAACACCATATATTTT. It translates to CASSTDMVRNTIYF.

The rearrangement uses TRBV7-8 and TRBJ1-1; TRBD1 agrees at 8 bases. This CDR3 is built from 16 residues. V shed 5 bases, J shed 4 bases, and the junction held 12 bases outside the gene matches. Germline CDR1 reads SGHVS; CDR2 reads FQNEAQ. CDR3 protein: CASSSAGGEWSTEAFF. The CDR3 region has the DNA TGTGCCAGCAGCAGCGCAGGGGGCGAGTGGAGCACTGAAGCTTTCTTT. Together with reference TRBV7-8 and TRBJ1-1, the CDR3 gives the full variable domain: GAGVSQSPRYKVAKRGQDVALRCDPISGHVSLFWYQQALGQGPEFLTYFQNEAQLDKSGLPSDRFFAERPEGSVSTLKIQRTQQEDSAVYLCASSSAGGEWSTEAFFGQGTRLTVV.

V is TRBV10-2 and J is TRBJ2-1; a weak D match, TRBD2 (5 bases). This CDR3 contains 15 residues. The V end was cut by 5 bases, the J end by 4 bases, with 15 bases between. Germline values: CDR1 WSHSY, CDR2 SAAADI. This CDR3 is CASSLKSTGYNEQFF. CDR3 in DNA: TGCGCCAGCAGTCTTAAGAGTACGGGGTACAATGAGCAGTTCTTC.

In its sample, this clone was seen a few times. J is TRBJ1-1 and V is TRBV7-9; 7 bases fit TRBD1. This CDR3 region has 14 residues. CDR1 is SEHNR, CDR2 FQNEAQ, per germline (reference sequence). Trimming removed 5 bases from V and 1 base from J; junction bases left unmatched: 4. The CDR3 region is CASSVNRGNTEAFF. The CDR3 DNA reads as TGTGCCAGCAGCGTAAACAGGGGGAACACTGAAGCTTTCTTT. Together with reference TRBV7-9 and TRBJ1-1, the CDR3 gives the full variable domain: DTGVSQNPRHKITKRGQNVTFRCDPISEHNRLYWYRQTLGQGPEFLTYFQNEAQLEKSRLLSDRFSAERPKGSFSTLEIQRTEQGDSAMYLCASSVNRGNTEAFFGQGTRLTVV.